Listed below are T cell receptor beta chains from one sample, sequenced in a study of T-cell memory formation after mild COVID-19. One entry per CDR3 protein results from TCRdb running MiXCR on the 5' RACE reads. The sample shows about 190,000 distinct CDR3 sequences, around 20% of them seen only once. The sample was PBMCs or a T cell subset sorted from them (not recorded which). These TCRs come from an adult woman who had mild COVID-19 (a few samples of this study predate the infection). Cell type and time point are not known. The CDR3 runs from the conserved cysteine through the conserved F or W. D genes are given only for firm matches. The size of a clone is reported for some rows only, either as once, few or many, or as a class for expanded clones.

j_call cdr3_length clone_size d_call v_call cdr3_aa cdr3_nt
TRBJ1-1 15 few TRBD1 TRBV5-1 CASSSRQGTGTEAFF TGCGCCAGCAGCTCGCGACAGGGAACCGGCACTGAAGCTTTCTTT
TRBJ1-1 15 - TRBD1 TRBV18 CASSAGQGANTEAFF TGTGCCAGCTCAGCCGGACAGGGGGCTAACACTGAAGCTTTCTTT
TRBJ2-7 12 few TRBD2 TRBV10-2 CASSEKGRGQYF TGCGCCAGCAGTGAGAAAGGGAGGGGTCAGTACTTC
TRBJ2-7 13 - - TRBV14 CASSQGTVYEQYF TGTGCCAGCAGCCAAGGGACAGTCTACGAGCAGTACTTC
TRBJ1-6 14 - TRBD1 TRBV18 CASSRDSQRSPLHF TGTGCCAGCTCGCGGGACAGCCAGCGATCACCCCTCCACTTT
TRBJ2-1 13 - - TRBV20-1 CSCPPDGRVEQFF TGCTCCTGTCCCCCGGACGGTCGCGTTGAGCAGTTCTTC
TRBJ1-4 13 - TRBD1 TRBV6-5 CASSYSGGRELFF TGTGCCAGCAGTTACTCAGGGGGCCGAGAACTGTTTTTT
TRBJ1-1 13 few - TRBV30 CAWRGTLNTEAFF TGTGCCTGGAGGGGGACACTGAACACTGAAGCTTTCTTT
TRBJ1-6 18 few TRBD1 TRBV5-4 CASSLLRDGQGRNSPLHF TGTGCCAGCAGCTTGTTAAGGGACGGACAGGGAAGGAATTCACCCCTCCACTTT
TRBJ2-7 17 many TRBD2 TRBV11-2 CASSPTSGGRSSYEQYF TGTGCCAGCAGCCCGACTAGCGGGGGAAGGAGCTCCTACGAGCAGTACTTC
TRBJ1-2 13 many - TRBV2 CASSPGRNYGYTF TGTGCCAGCAGTCCGGGACGGAACTATGGCTACACCTTC
TRBJ2-7 19 few TRBD2 TRBV7-2 CASSLLGIELAVSSYEQYF TGTGCCAGCAGCCTATTAGGAATTGAGCTAGCGGTTAGCTCCTACGAGCAGTACTTC
TRBJ1-6 15 - TRBD1 TRBV4-3 CASSQGGGRGAPLHF TGCGCCAGCAGCCAAGGAGGGGGCCGAGGGGCACCCCTCCACTTT
TRBJ2-5 16 few TRBD2 TRBV9 CASSQIGGGASETQYF TGTGCCAGCAGTCAAATTGGCGGGGGGGCCTCAGAGACCCAGTACTTC
TRBJ2-7 15 - TRBD1 TRBV10-3 CAISESDRGRFEQYF TGTGCCATCAGTGAGTCGGACAGGGGGCGTTTCGAGCAGTACTTC
TRBJ2-3 14 few - TRBV5-1 CASSGGPYTDTQYF TGCGCCAGCAGCGGCGGCCCCTACACAGATACGCAGTATTTT
TRBJ2-6 16 many TRBD1 TRBV6-4 CASSDSTGAGANVLTF TGTGCCAGCAGTGACTCGACAGGGGCTGGGGCCAACGTCCTGACTTTC
TRBJ2-5 15 few TRBD2 TRBV15 CATSRDTAGGETQYF TGTGCCACCAGCAGAGATACCGCGGGAGGAGAGACCCAGTACTTC
TRBJ1-1 12 few - TRBV4-1 CASSRGGPEAFF TGCGCCAGCAGCCGCGGGGGGCCTGAAGCTTTCTTT
TRBJ2-5 15 - TRBD1 TRBV2 CASRGQGPRSETQYF TGTGCCAGCAGGGGACAGGGGCCGAGGTCAGAGACCCAGTACTTC
TRBJ2-1 15 - TRBD1 TRBV11-2 CASSDRERSWDEQFF TGTGCCAGCAGCGACAGGGAGCGGTCCTGGGATGAGCAGTTCTTC
TRBJ2-3 16 few - TRBV20-1 CSARGRGPQGGDTQYF TGCAGTGCTAGAGGGCGGGGGCCCCAAGGGGGGGATACGCAGTATTTT
TRBJ1-5 11 few - TRBV29-1 CSVRSGQPQHF TGCAGCGTCCGAAGCGGTCAGCCCCAGCATTTT
TRBJ1-1 15 - - TRBV7-9 CASSLVGVRDTEAFF TGTGCCAGCAGCTTAGTTGGGGTCAGGGACACTGAAGCTTTCTTT
TRBJ2-7 15 - TRBD2 TRBV12-3/TRBV12-4 CASSLVAGGAYEQYF TGTGCCAGCAGCCTGGTGGCGGGAGGGGCCTACGAGCAGTACTTC
TRBJ2-1 17 - TRBD2 TRBV5-1 CASSLEGRASAYNEQFF TGCGCCAGCAGCTTGGAGGGGAGGGCGTCCGCCTACAATGAGCAGTTCTTC
TRBJ2-7 14 - TRBD2 TRBV2 CASSQPREGYEQYF TGTGCCAGCAGCCAGCCTCGGGAGGGCTACGAGCAGTACTTC
TRBJ1-2 16 - - TRBV4-2 CASSQGVAGAGYGYTF TGTGCCAGCAGCCAAGGGGTCGCCGGGGCGGGCTATGGCTACACCTTC
TRBJ1-3 15 - - TRBV12-3/TRBV12-4 CASSYAQGSGNTIYF TGTGCCAGCAGTTACGCACAGGGCTCTGGAAACACCATATATTTT
TRBJ2-7 14 - - TRBV20-1 CSAHLPTGSYEQYF TGCAGTGCTCACCTCCCCACGGGGTCCTACGAGCAGTACTTC
TRBJ1-4 15 few - TRBV14 CASSQMTGVNEKLFF TGTGCCAGCAGCCAAATGACAGGAGTTAATGAAAAACTGTTTTTT
TRBJ1-1 11 few - TRBV29-1 CSVVWTREAFF TGCAGCGTTGTATGGACTAGAGAAGCTTTCTTT
TRBJ2-7 16 - TRBD1 TRBV24-1 CATSDSGTGKSYEQYF TGTGCCACCAGTGACAGCGGGACAGGGAAATCCTACGAGCAGTACTTC
TRBJ2-1 18 - TRBD2 TRBV6-5 CASSYGGVARVGYNEQFF TGTGCCAGCAGTTACGGGGGGGTGGCGAGAGTCGGCTACAATGAGCAGTTCTTC
TRBJ1-5 15 few TRBD1 TRBV7-2 CASSVYGTANQPQHF TGTGCCAGCAGCGTATACGGGACAGCGAATCAGCCCCAGCATTTT
TRBJ1-1 12 few TRBD1 TRBV29-1 CSVVRGRAEAFF TGCAGCGTTGTTAGGGGGCGGGCTGAAGCTTTCTTT
TRBJ2-3 15 many - TRBV7-3 CASSFLGSSTDTQYF TGTGCCAGCAGCTTTTTGGGGTCTAGCACAGATACGCAGTATTTT